This passage covers 19 T cell receptor beta chains from one sample sequenced in a study of blood T cells in healthy people across ages. A second about 6 to 12 cycle PCR used barcoded and J-beta primers. TCRdb used MiXCR to reprocess the 5' RACE reads, holding one entry per CDR3 protein. The sample lists 1 million or so distinct CDR3 sequences, 45% occurring once. The sample taken for sequencing was blood. These receptors were obtained from a woman aged 60-75 years in good health.

This chain connects TRBV11-2 to TRBJ2-5; the match to TRBD2 covers 7 bases. The germline V gene encodes CDR1 SGHAT and CDR2 FQNNGV. J gave up 11 bases and V 2 bases, and 17 bases lay outside the gene matches. The CDR3 is 16 amino acids. CDR3 DNA: TGTGCCAGCAGCTTACCCCTAGCGGACTCCTACAATGAGCAGTACTTC. Protein: CASSLPLADSYNEQYF.

The chain combines TRBV5-5 with TRBJ2-7; 8 bases match TRBD1. The V and J ends lost 5 bases and 6 bases, in that order; junction bases with no gene match: 4. The CDR3 loop spans 12 amino acids. In germline, CDR1 is SGHKS, CDR2 YYEKEE (reference sequence). Here the CDR3 DNA reads TGTGCCAGCAGAGTAACAGGGGGCGAGCAGTACTTC. It encodes CASRVTGGEQYF.

As regards this clonotype: The junction and the germline gene differ at one end; a read error may be behind it. This CDR3 reads CASSLEKNAKLFF. CDR3 DNA: TGTGCCAGCAGCTTGGAGAAGAATGCAAAACTGTTTTTT. The chain carries TRBV7-6 and TRBJ1-4; D call uncertain. This CDR3 region has 13 residues. Germline values: CDR1 SGHVS, CDR2 FNYEAQ.

In its sample, this clonotype was seen a few times. V gene TRBV9 combines with J gene TRBJ2-7; tentatively, D is TRBD1 (5 bases). The V and J ends lost 3 bases and 1 base respectively, with 11 bases between them. The CDR3 contains 14 residues. Germline CDR1 and CDR2: SGDLS and YYNGEE. The CDR3 DNA follows: TGTGCCAGCAGCGCCAGGGTTTTATCCTACGAGCAGTACTTC. Protein: CASSARVLSYEQYF. The full variable domain, completed using reference TRBV9 and TRBJ2-7, is DSGVTQTPKHLITATGQRVTLRCSPRSGDLSVYWYQQSLDQGLQFLIQYYNGEERAKGNILERFSAQQFPDLHSELNLSSLELGDSALYFCASSARVLSYEQYFGPGTRLTVT.

In its sample, this clonotype was seen a few times. V usage is TRBV6-1 and J usage is TRBJ1-6; no firm D call. In germline, CDR1 is MNHNS, CDR2 SASEGT. Trimming took off 6 bases at V and 3 bases at J, with 15 bases between the two ends. This CDR3 region has 16 residues. The CDR3, as DNA: TGTGCCAGCAGGGCAGAAGAAACCTACTATAATTCACCCCTCCACTTT. Translated, it gives CASRAEETYYNSPLHF.

The chain employs TRBV6-1 and TRBJ2-6; weak D call: TRBD2 (6 bases). CDR3 size: 16 residues. The germline V gene has CDR1 MNHNS and CDR2 SASEGT. With 7 bases removed from V and 0 bases from J, the gap between germline ends came to 13 bases. The CDR3 loop is CASTLWRGSGANVLTF. The CDR3 DNA is TGTGCCAGCACCCTCTGGCGGGGCTCTGGGGCCAACGTCCTGACTTTC.

As to this clonotype: One end of the junction does not line up with germline, which may come from a read error. The V and J genes are TRBV5-1 and TRBJ2-2; 9 bases are a match to TRBD2. CDR1 is SGHRS and CDR2 is YFSETQ in the germline V gene. This CDR3 spans 16 amino acids. The CDR3 region is CARSLLAGADTGELFF. The CDR3 DNA reads as TGCGCCCGCAGCTTGTTAGCGGGAGCGGACACCGGGGAGCTGTTTTTT.

There are a few counts of this clonotype. The chain recombines TRBV27 with TRBJ1-5; 7 nucleotides line up with TRBD1. The germline V gene encodes CDR1 MNHEY and CDR2 SMNVEV (reference sequence). Trimming removed 6 bases from V and 7 bases from J; junction bases left unmatched: 9. The CDR3 loop spans 14 amino acids. In DNA form, the CDR3 reads TGTGCCAGCAGCCCAACAGGGGTTGGCCAGCCCCAGCATTTT. Its translation is CASSPTGVGQPQHF.

This clonotype was recorded a few times. The CDR3 protein is CASSFDGRYQETQYF. CDR3 DNA: TGTGCCAGCAGCTTTGATGGCAGGTACCAAGAGACCCAGTACTTC. The gene calls are TRBV7-9 and TRBJ2-5; no firm D call. This CDR3 has 15 amino acids. From germline, CDR1 is SEHNR and CDR2 FQNEAQ (reference sequence). V was clipped by 3 bases and J by 0 bases, with 11 bases between them.

This clonotype appeared a few times. The chain employs TRBV2 and TRBJ2-1; no clear D. CDR1 and CDR2 from the germline V gene are SNHLY and FYNNEI. The CDR3 extends over 12 amino acids. Trimming shortened V by 7 bases and J by 7 bases, and 11 bases separated the two germline ends. The CDR3 DNA follows: TGTGCCAGCACACCATCGGAGAATGAGCAGTTCTTC. As protein: CASTPSENEQFF. The full variable domain, completed using reference TRBV2 and TRBJ2-1, is EPEVTQTPSHQVTQMGQEVILRCVPISNHLYFYWYRQILGQKVEFLVSFYNNEISEKSEIFDDQFSVERPDGSNFTLKIRSTKLEDSAMYFCASTPSENEQFFGPGTRLTVL.

CDR3 coding DNA: TGTGCCAGCATCCAGTTCGGGGGGCCCCAGCATTTT. Amino acid sequence: CASIQFGGPQHF. This rearrangement joins TRBV3-1 to TRBJ1-5; maybe TRBD1 (5 bases). This CDR3 is built from 12 residues. Trimming removed 7 bases from V and 9 bases from J, with 13 bases in between. CDR1 and CDR2 from the germline V gene are LGHDT and YNNKEL (reference sequence).

This clonotype was counted once. This chain links TRBV7-2 with TRBJ1-2, with 10 bases aligning to TRBD1. Germline trimming cut 3 bases from V and 4 bases from J; bases unmatched to any gene: 8. The CDR3 extends over 16 amino acids. From germline, CDR1 is SGHTA and CDR2 FQGNSA. The CDR3 sequence: CASSLGQGWGIYGYTF. CDR3 in DNA: TGTGCCAGCAGCTTGGGACAGGGGTGGGGGATCTATGGCTACACCTTC.

The rearrangement uses TRBV6-5 and TRBJ2-1; 8 nucleotides align to TRBD2. The V and J ends lost 0 bases and 7 bases, in that order; junction bases with no gene match: 5. This CDR3 has 15 amino acids. Germline V gene lookup returns CDR1 MNHEY and CDR2 SVGAGI. The CDR3 sequence: CASSYSGGRNNEQFF. The CDR3 DNA follows: TGTGCCAGCAGTTACTCGGGCGGGAGGAATAATGAGCAGTTCTTC.

The chain combines TRBV7-9 with TRBJ2-7, with D perhaps assigned TRBD1 or TRBD2 (5 bases each). CDR1 SEHNR and CDR2 FQNEAQ come from the germline V gene (reference sequence). With 1 base removed from V and 2 bases from J, the gap between germline ends came to 18 bases. The CDR3 totals 17 residues. The CDR3 loop is CASSLVVGQRGAYEQYF. The CDR3 coding sequence is TGTGCCAGCAGCTTAGTAGTGGGCCAGAGGGGAGCCTACGAGCAGTACTTC.

The chain combines TRBV12-3 or TRBV12-4 with TRBJ1-1; no firm D call. Trimming took off 8 bases at V and 5 bases at J, with 15 bases between the two ends. This CDR3 region has 13 residues. The CDR3 region is CASALAVTTEAFF. Written as DNA, the CDR3 is TGTGCCAGCGCCTTGGCGGTGACAACTGAAGCTTTCTTT.

V usage is TRBV28 and J usage is TRBJ2-1; D unclear. Germline CDR1 reads MDHEN; CDR2 reads SYDVKM. V dropped 6 bases and J dropped 6 bases, with 21 bases sitting between them. The CDR3 consists of 16 residues. In nucleotides, the CDR3 is TGTGCCAGCAGCACTCCCTCAACTGGACCCTCCAATGAGCAGTTCTTC. Its protein is CASSTPSTGPSNEQFF. Filled out from reference TRBV28 and TRBJ2-1, the complete variable domain reads DVKVTQSSRYLVKRTGEKVFLECVQDMDHENMFWYRQDPGLGLRLIYFSYDVKMKEKGDIPEGYSVSREKKERFSLILESASTNQTSMYLCASSTPSTGPSNEQFFGPGTRLTVL.

The CDR3 DNA follows: TGTGCCAGCAGTGAATGGCTAGCGGGAGGAAGCAATGAGCAGTTCTTC. This sequence encodes CASSEWLAGGSNEQFF. The rearrangement links TRBV2 to TRBJ2-1, with 11 bases aligning to TRBD2. V gave up 2 bases and J gave up 6 bases; unmatched junction bases: 6. The CDR3 totals 16 residues. Germline V gives CDR1 SNHLY, CDR2 FYNNEI.

This clonotype was observed a handful of times. The chain carries TRBV20-1 and TRBJ2-3, with D possibly being TRBD1 (6 bases). The V end lost 6 bases, the J end lost 3 bases, and 10 bases lay between the germline ends. This CDR3 has 12 amino acids. In germline, CDR1 is DFQATT, CDR2 SNEGSKA (reference sequence). CDR3 protein: CSAKTGTDTQYF. CDR3 DNA sequence: TGCAGTGCCAAAACAGGGACAGATACGCAGTATTTT.

The rearrangement joins TRBV14 to TRBJ2-2, with a tentative D call TRBD1 (5 bases). Trimming left V 3 bases short and J 2 bases short, with 13 bases between. CDR1 SGHDN and CDR2 FVKESK come from the germline V gene. This CDR3 spans 16 amino acids. The CDR3 loop is CASSHRRQINTGELFF. The CDR3 DNA is TGTGCCAGCAGCCATAGACGACAGATCAACACCGGGGAGCTGTTTTTT.